This entry features one TCR beta chain sequence. This entry comes from a study of Ad26.COV2.S vaccination and SARS-CoV-2 variants. The treatment is: roughly 18 received Ad26.COV2.S at low or high dose, single or two shots; about 5 received placebo; per-sample allocation not given. Specimen acquisition occurred on day 63 following the initial vaccine or placebo injection. The V end lost 7 bases, the J end lost 3 bases, and 10 bases lay between the germline ends. This CDR3 contains 13 residues. The table came from immunoSEQ multiplex PCR; TCRdb's copy has only in-frame clones and leaves some out. The repertoire has about 400,000 clones, 88% of them found once; the top ten carry about 3.5%.

The specimen comprised peripheral blood, sampled in a trial of Ad26.COV2.S vaccine versus placebo. This receptor was identified in a person aged 18-60 years who received the Ad26.COV2.S COVID-19 vaccine or a placebo. J is TRBJ1-5 and V is TRBV12-3 or TRBV12-4; a possible D gene is TRBD1 (6 bases). The CDR3 region has the DNA TGTGCCAGCACTCGACAGGACAATCAGCCCCAGCATTTT. Its translation: CASTRQDNQPQHF.